This passage covers 15 T cell receptor beta chains from one sample sequenced in a study of T cells after yellow fever vaccination. Each CDR3 protein gets one entry after TCRdb re-called the 5' RACE reads with MiXCR. In the table there are hundreds of thousands of distinct CDR3 sequences, 9% to 15% of which are singletons. The sample consisted of PBMCs, taken on the day of the yellow fever booster vaccination. The receptors stem from a man aged 25-45 years who received the YFV17D yellow fever vaccine.

V gene TRBV28 combines with J gene TRBJ2-1, with D possibly being TRBD1 (6 bases). This CDR3 spans 17 amino acids. Per germline, CDR1 MDHEN and CDR2 SYDVKM. V was shortened by 1 base and J by 4 bases, with 17 bases between the two germline ends. The CDR3 loop reads CASSLSPGTSVYNEQFF. CDR3 in DNA: TGTGCCAGCAGTTTATCCCCAGGGACATCTGTTTACAATGAGCAGTTCTTC. The entire variable domain, with the rest obtained from reference TRBV28 and TRBJ2-1, is as follows: DVKVTQSSRYLVKRTGEKVFLECVQDMDHENMFWYRQDPGLGLRLIYFSYDVKMKEKGDIPEGYSVSREKKERFSLILESASTNQTSMYLCASSLSPGTSVYNEQFFGPGTRLTVL.

This clonotype has a handful of counts. V gene TRBV12-3 or TRBV12-4 combines with J gene TRBJ1-5; no clear D gene. The CDR3 consists of 15 residues. V shed 6 bases and J shed 11 bases, with 23 bases lying between them. CDR3 sequence (DNA): TGTGCCAGCAGCCGCTCCACCTACTTTCTCTCTGCCCAGCATTTT. Amino acid sequence: CASSRSTYFLSAQHF.

This clonotype was recorded a few times. This chain joins TRBV21-1 and TRBJ2-2; the table assigns TRBD1, which was not confirmed against the DNA. TRBV21-1 is a known pseudogene. This CDR3 region has 15 residues. CDR3 sequence reads: CASSKGGQGIGELFF. In DNA form, the CDR3 reads TGTGCCAGCAGCAAAGGGGGACAGGGAATCGGGGAGCTGTTTTTT.

The V call is TRBV20-1, the J call TRBJ2-2; 11 nucleotides line up with TRBD2. The V gene end was trimmed by 0 bases and the J gene end by 6 bases; junction bases not matched to a gene: 9. The germline gives CDR1 DFQATT, CDR2 SNEGSKA (reference sequence). The CDR3 totals 17 residues. Here the CDR3 reads CSARDRVSGRASGELFF. CDR3 coding DNA: TGCAGTGCTAGAGATCGGGTTAGCGGGAGGGCCTCCGGGGAGCTGTTTTTT.

In this sample, this clonotype turned up a few times. This chain uses TRBV7-2 with TRBJ2-1; TRBD2 is a possible D gene (6 bases). V was clipped by 2 bases and J by 6 bases, with 14 bases between them. This CDR3 region has 15 residues. The germline V gene has CDR1 SGHTA and CDR2 FQGNSA. The CDR3 nucleotides are TGTGCCAGCAGCTTACGGTTGGGGGGATTCAATGAGCAGTTCTTC. This sequence encodes CASSLRLGGFNEQFF.

This sequence joins TRBV7-2 and TRBJ2-6; 9 bases are a match to TRBD2. From germline, CDR1 is SGHTA and CDR2 FQGNSA. This CDR3 spans 17 amino acids. The trim removed 6 bases at V and 1 base at J, leaving 7 bases unmatched. DNA of the CDR3: TGTGCCAGCAGTATAAGCGGGAGGTGGTCTGGGGCCAACGTCCTGACTTTC. Translation: CASSISGRWSGANVLTF.

This clonotype was seen a few times. The chain uses TRBV2 and TRBJ1-4; TRBD1 matches at 8 bases. The CDR3 length is 12 residues. V gave up 4 bases and J gave up 8 bases; unmatched junction bases: 0. From germline, CDR1 is SNHLY and CDR2 FYNNEI. The CDR3 reads CASSGTGEKLFF. The CDR3 nucleotides are TGTGCCAGCAGTGGGACAGGGGAAAAACTGTTTTTT.

This clonotype was picked up a small number of times. This rearrangement joins TRBV11-2 to TRBJ2-7; D is undetermined. The CDR3 has 12 amino acids. The V and J ends lost 5 bases and 4 bases respectively, with 9 bases between them. Germline assignment: CDR1 SGHAT and CDR2 FQNNGV. CDR3 sequence reads: CASSAARYEQYF. In DNA, the CDR3 is TGTGCCAGCAGCGCCGCTAGATACGAGCAGTACTTC.

The gene calls are TRBV6-5 and TRBJ2-7; TRBD2 matches at 15 bases. Germline assignment: CDR1 MNHEY and CDR2 SVGAGI. Trimming removed 5 bases from V and 4 bases from J; junction bases left unmatched: 9. The CDR3 runs 17 residues. CDR3 DNA sequence: TGTGCCAGCAGTCCTCGGACTAGCGGGAGGGCCGGTTACGAGCAGTACTTC. It is translated as CASSPRTSGRAGYEQYF.

Only a few counts were recorded for this clonotype. V gene TRBV28 combines with J gene TRBJ1-6; D might be TRBD1 (6 bases). The CDR3 runs 13 residues. Trimming pared 2 bases from V and 13 bases from J, leaving 12 bases between. The germline V gene encodes CDR1 MDHEN and CDR2 SYDVKM. The CDR3 loop is CASSLPLTGPLHF. DNA of the CDR3: TGTGCCAGCAGTTTACCCCTGACAGGTCCCCTCCACTTT.

V gene TRBV20-1 combines with J gene TRBJ2-3, with 9 positions matching TRBD1. The CDR3 is 15 residues long. CDR1 and CDR2 from the germline V gene are DFQATT and SNEGSKA (reference sequence). V lost 4 bases, J lost 4 bases, and 9 bases stayed unmatched. The CDR3 protein is CSAKTGGPLADTQYF. The DNA of the CDR3 is TGCAGTGCTAAAACAGGGGGCCCACTGGCAGATACGCAGTATTTT.

This clonotype has only a few counts. The genes are TRBV11-2 and TRBJ1-5; maybe TRBD1 (5 bases). Germline V gene sequence: CDR1 SGHAT, CDR2 FQNNGV. This CDR3 has 15 amino acids. V was cut by 2 bases and J by 3 bases, with 11 bases left in between. CDR3 amino acids: CASSLRQRINQPQHF. CDR3 coding DNA: TGTGCCAGCAGCTTAAGACAGAGAATCAATCAGCCCCAGCATTTT.

This clonotype has just a few counts. The chain carries TRBV18 and TRBJ2-3; D is ambiguous. The germline V and J ends were trimmed by 2 bases and 4 bases, with 7 bases remaining between them. Per the germline V gene, CDR1 is KGHSH and CDR2 is LQKENI. The CDR3 totals 13 residues. CDR3 residues: CASSPDIADTQYF. The CDR3 coding sequence is TGTGCCAGCTCACCAGATATTGCAGATACGCAGTATTTT.

The chain is built from TRBV5-1 and TRBJ2-7; D is uncertain. V was shortened by 3 bases and J by 4 bases, with 11 bases between the two germline ends. The CDR3 runs to 13 residues. The germline CDR1 and CDR2 sequences are SGHRS and YFSETQ. The CDR3 loop reads CASSSLGSYEQYF. CDR3 sequence (DNA): TGCGCCAGCAGCTCTTTGGGCAGTTACGAGCAGTACTTC.

This clonotype turned up a few times. V and J are TRBV5-5 and TRBJ2-7; D gene unclear. CDR1 is SGHKS and CDR2 is YYEKEE in the germline V gene (reference sequence). The V end was cut by 2 bases, the J end by 9 bases, with 15 bases between. The CDR3 sequence is 13 residues long. The CDR3 region has the DNA TGTGCCAGCAGCTTAGGATCTTCATGGCGGCAGTACTTC. Its protein is CASSLGSSWRQYF.